This TCR beta chain was captured in a study of STAT5B mutations in CD4+ large granular lymphocyte leukemia (dated by TCRdb to between 2022 and 2023). Background on the whole study: Among the healthy controls, the CDR3 'QG' motif was associated with a particular HLA allele. Flow cytometry on FACSCanto II or FACSVerse confirmed that purified fractions exceeded 95% purity among lymphocytes. The study compared the TCRbeta repertoires of patients with CD4+ T-cell large granular lymphocyte leukemia against the TCRbeta repertoires of healthy blood donors. Points the paper makes about the study in general: Enrichment of TRBV06-family usage was observed among the top patient clones (8/27) relative to healthy controls (2/35). Each patient's main leukemic clonotypes were private, but approximately 25% of these clonotypes showed up at low frequency in the non-leukemic repertoires of other patients. CD4-sorted patient repertoires appeared more clonal than healthy CD4+ repertoires, and this difference persisted after removing the putative leukemic clones. The data were not HLA-matched, and the relatively small sample size could explain the higher clonality seen in CD4+ compared with CD8+ T-LGLL.

V has 4 bases trimmed and J has 4 bases trimmed; junction bases matching no gene number 11. The germline V gene gives CDR1 as SQVTM and CDR2 as ANQGSEA. The CDR3 holds 16 amino acids from the cysteine to the phenylalanine. CDR3 DNA is the only sequence kept; it has 48 bases, read in frame from the first base. Remarks on this clone: Its antigen is not yet known. Within one base of it there is no much larger clone, and no base qualities were kept.

The healthy controls were 37 blood donors, and the buffy coats of these donors were supplied by the Finnish Red Cross blood service. All TCR-sequenced material derived from peripheral blood: patient blood samples and healthy donor buffy coats. Ficoll-Hypaque gradient centrifugation was used to isolate peripheral blood mononuclear cells. CD4+ cells were purified magnetically from the buffy coats of healthy controls. The Gentra Puregene Cell and Tissue kit was used to extract genomic DNA, and a Qubit 2.0 fluorometer was used to measure the amount of genomic DNA. TCRbeta rearrangements were sequenced from genomic DNA using the immunoSEQ assay at survey resolution. The original methods were these. In the TCR sequencing data, the smallest productive clonotype frequency that could be detected was 2.59 x 10-5. Only productive TCRbeta rearrangements, meaning sequences that were complete and in-frame, were kept for the analyses. Sample clonality was computed as Simpson clonality in the immunoSEQ Analyzer version 3.0. Clones were grouped by frequency into very rare, small, medium, large (1-20%) or hyperexpanded (>20%) categories. Generation probabilities were estimated with OLGA 1.2.3, V-gene circos plots were made with VDJtools, specificities were searched in VDJdb, and CDR3 motifs were identified with GLIPH. TCRdb took this table from immuneACCESS and kept in-frame rearrangements with V and J called. Such tables lack part of the clones; where checked against another copy, unresolved V genes explain under half of the gap, and the rest is unexplained. That table supplies the V and J calls and clone size; D and trimming were determined from the DNA. Counted in this sample were roughly 30,000 clones; around four fifths of them appeared once. The ten most abundant clones make up around 4% of the sample.

This receptor was taken from a human donor in good health. Sequenced material: CD4+ T cells from blood buffy coats. The chain couples TRBV29-1 to TRBJ2-3; 10 junctional bases match TRBD2. The CDR3 amino acid sequence is: CSVGRTSGGGSDTQYF. In nucleotides, the sequence is TGCAGCGTTGGGAGGACTAGCGGAGGGGGGTCAGATACGCAGTATTTT.